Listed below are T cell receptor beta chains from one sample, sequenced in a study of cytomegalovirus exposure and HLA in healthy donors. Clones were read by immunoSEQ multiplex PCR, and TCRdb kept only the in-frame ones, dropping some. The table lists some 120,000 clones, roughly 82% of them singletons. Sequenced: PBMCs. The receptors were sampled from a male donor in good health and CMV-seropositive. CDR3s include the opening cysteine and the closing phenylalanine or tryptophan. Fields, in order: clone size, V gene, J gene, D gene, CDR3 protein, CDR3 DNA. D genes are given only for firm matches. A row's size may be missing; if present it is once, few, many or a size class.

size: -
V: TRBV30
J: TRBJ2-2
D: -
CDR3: CAWSRREGELFF
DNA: TGTGCCTGGAGCCGCAGGGAAGGGGAGCTGTTTTTT

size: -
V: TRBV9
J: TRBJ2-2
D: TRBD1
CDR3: CASSPHAGQETGELFF
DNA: TGTGCCAGCAGCCCACACGCGGGACAGGAAACCGGGGAGCTGTTTTTT

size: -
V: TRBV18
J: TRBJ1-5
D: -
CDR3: CASSPWTDSNQPQHF
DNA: TGTGCCAGCTCACCGTGGACAGATAGCAATCAGCCCCAGCATTTT

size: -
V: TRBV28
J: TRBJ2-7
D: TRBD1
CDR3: CASSRTGVSYEQYF
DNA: TGTGCCAGCAGTCGGACAGGGGTGTCCTACGAGCAGTACTTC

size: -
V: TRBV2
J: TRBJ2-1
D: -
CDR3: CASREGTEAHNEQFF
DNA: TGTGCCAGCAGGGAAGGGACTGAAGCCCACAATGAGCAGTTCTTC

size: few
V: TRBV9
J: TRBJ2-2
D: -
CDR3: CASSVNLGEDGELFF
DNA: TGTGCCAGCAGCGTAAATTTGGGGGAGGACGGGGAGCTGTTTTTT

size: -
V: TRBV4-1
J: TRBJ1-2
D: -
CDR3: CASSPRAVGGDYGYTF
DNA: TGCGCCAGCAGCCCGAGGGCGGTGGGGGGAGACTATGGCTACACCTTC

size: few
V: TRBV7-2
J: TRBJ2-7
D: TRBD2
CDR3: CASSQDGAGRAGEQYF
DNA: TGCGCCAGCAGCCAAGATGGAGCCGGGAGGGCCGGCGAGCAGTACTTC

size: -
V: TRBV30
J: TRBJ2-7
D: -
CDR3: CAWSPKGGLHYEQYF
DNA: TGTGCCTGGAGTCCGAAGGGGGGGCTTCACTACGAGCAGTACTTC

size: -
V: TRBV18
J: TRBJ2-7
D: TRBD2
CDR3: CASSPSGREEQYF
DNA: TGTGCCAGCTCACCGAGCGGGAGGGAAGAGCAGTACTTC

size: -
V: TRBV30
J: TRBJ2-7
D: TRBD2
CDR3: CAQRIGGRGYYEQYF
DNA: TGTGCCCAACGTATTGGCGGGAGAGGCTACTACGAGCAGTACTTC

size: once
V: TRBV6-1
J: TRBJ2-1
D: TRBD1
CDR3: CASSDCGQGACSEQFF
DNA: TGTGCCAGCAGTGATTGTGGACAGGGGGCCTGTAGTGAGCAGTTCTTC

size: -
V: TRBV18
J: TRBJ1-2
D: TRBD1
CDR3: CASSPTGGGYGYTF
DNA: TGTGCCAGCTCACCGACAGGGGGTGGCTATGGCTACACCTTC

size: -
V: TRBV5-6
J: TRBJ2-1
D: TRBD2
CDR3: CASSALTSGNNEQFF
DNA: TGTGCCAGCAGCGCTCTGACTAGCGGAAACAATGAGCAGTTCTTC

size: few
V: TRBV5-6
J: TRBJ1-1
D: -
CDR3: CASSWGGNTEAFF
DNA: TGTGCCAGCAGCTGGGGGGGGAACACTGAAGCTTTCTTT

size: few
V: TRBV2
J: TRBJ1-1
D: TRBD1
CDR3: CASGTGGNTEAFF
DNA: TGTGCCAGCGGGACAGGGGGGAACACTGAAGCTTTCTTT

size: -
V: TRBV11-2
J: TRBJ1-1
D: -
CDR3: CASSLGDPGDTEAFF
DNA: TGTGCCAGCAGCTTAGGAGATCCGGGGGACACTGAAGCTTTCTTT

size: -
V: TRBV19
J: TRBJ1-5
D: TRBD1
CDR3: CASPDRGFSNQPQHF
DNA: TGTGCCAGTCCGGACAGGGGATTTAGCAATCAGCCCCAGCATTTT

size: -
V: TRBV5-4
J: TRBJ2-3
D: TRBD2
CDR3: CASSPVTSGRARDTQYF
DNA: TGTGCCAGCAGCCCGGTGACTAGCGGGAGGGCCAGGGATACGCAGTATTTT

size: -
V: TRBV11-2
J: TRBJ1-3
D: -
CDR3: CASSGRTAPGNTIYF
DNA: TGTGCCAGCAGCGGACGGACAGCCCCTGGAAACACCATATATTTT

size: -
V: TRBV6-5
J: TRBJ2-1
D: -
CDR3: CASSYSEGSAFNEQFF
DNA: TGTGCCAGCAGTTACTCGGAGGGGTCCGCCTTCAATGAGCAGTTCTTC

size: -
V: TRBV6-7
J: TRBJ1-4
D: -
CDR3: CASINRPQGHPKINEKLFF
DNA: TGTGCCAGCATTAACCGGCCTCAAGGACACCCGAAGATTAATGAAAAACTGTTTTTT

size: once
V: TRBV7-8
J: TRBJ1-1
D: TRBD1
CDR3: CASSRRTGMNTEAFF
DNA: TGTGCCAGCAGCCGTAGGACAGGGATGAACACTGAAGCTTTCTTT

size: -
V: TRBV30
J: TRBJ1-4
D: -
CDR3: CAWSVQGEKLFF
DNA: TGTGCCTGGAGTGTACAGGGTGAAAAACTGTTTTTT

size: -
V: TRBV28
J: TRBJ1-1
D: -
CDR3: CASSLFARVRLWRGGREAFF
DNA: TGTGCCAGCAGTTTATTCGCCAGGGTCCGACTTTGGAGGGGAGGTCGCGAAGCTTTCTTT

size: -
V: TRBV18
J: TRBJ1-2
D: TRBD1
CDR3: CASSPDRGFYGYTF
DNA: TGTGCCAGCTCACCAGACAGGGGATTCTATGGCTACACCTTC

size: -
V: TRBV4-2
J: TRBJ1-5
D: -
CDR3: CASSQQSGGTGNQPQHF
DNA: TGTGCCAGCAGCCAACAATCCGGGGGGACGGGGAATCAGCCCCAGCATTTT

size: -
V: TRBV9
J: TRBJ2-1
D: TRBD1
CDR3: CASSVGDRVGEQFF
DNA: TGTGCCAGCAGCGTGGGGGACAGGGTAGGTGAGCAGTTCTTC

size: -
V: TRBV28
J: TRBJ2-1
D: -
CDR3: CASLGAGSYNEQFF
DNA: TGTGCCAGCCTAGGGGCGGGAAGCTACAATGAGCAGTTCTTC